A selection of T cell receptor beta chains follows, all from one sample in a study of radiotherapy plus CTLA-4 blockade in lung cancer. Profiled with immunoSEQ multiplex PCR; TCRdb holds only in-frame clones, not every one. This sample has about 45,000 clones, with 55% to 80% found just once. The material sequenced was peripheral blood, taken from a patient treated with radiotherapy plus ipilimumab. The origin of the receptors is a human donor with non-small cell lung cancer who had a partial response to radiotherapy plus ipilimumab. The CDR3 runs from the conserved cysteine through the conserved F or W. D genes are given only for firm matches. Clone size, where shown, is once, few, many, or a class for clones that have expanded.

size,J,D,V,CDR3,DNA
-,TRBJ2-1,TRBD2,TRBV4-2,CASTGLTSGRNNEQFF,TGTGCCAGCACGGGTTTGACTAGCGGGCGGAACAATGAGCAGTTCTTC
many,TRBJ1-3,-,TRBV10-3,CAISDTVTSGNTIYF,TGTGCCATCAGTGATACAGTAACCTCTGGAAACACCATATATTTT
-,TRBJ2-5,TRBD2,TRBV7-2,CASSRTSGGLETQYF,TGTGCCAGCAGTCGGACTAGCGGGGGGTTGGAGACCCAGTACTTC
-,TRBJ1-6,-,TRBV9,CASSPGDYNSPLHF,TGTGCCAGCAGCCCAGGGGATTATAATTCACCCCTCCACTTT
-,TRBJ1-2,-,TRBV10-3,CAISESPIGLSYYGYTF,TGTGCCATCAGTGAGTCGCCCATCGGACTAAGCTACTATGGCTACACCTTC
-,TRBJ1-5,-,TRBV4-1,CASSQERQWVNQPQHF,TGCGCCAGCAGCCAAGAGAGACAATGGGTGAATCAGCCCCAGCATTTT
-,TRBJ2-7,TRBD2,TRBV19,CATAGVGYEQYF,TGTGCCACTGCGGGAGTTGGCTACGAGCAGTACTTC
-,TRBJ2-7,TRBD2,TRBV11-1,CASSSGLAGRSYEQYF,TGTGCCAGCAGCTCTGGACTAGCGGGACGCTCCTACGAGCAGTACTTC
-,TRBJ2-7,TRBD1,TRBV5-6,CASSAGTGPYEQYF,TGTGCCAGCAGCGCCGGGACAGGGCCCTACGAGCAGTACTTC
-,TRBJ1-6,TRBD1,TRBV4-3,CASSQDDRGWNSPLHF,TGCGCCAGCAGCCAAGATGACAGGGGCTGGAATTCACCCCTCCACTTT
-,TRBJ2-7,TRBD1,TRBV6-1,CASSEGGQGAHEQYF,TGTGCCAGCAGCGAGGGGGGACAGGGGGCCCACGAGCAGTACTTC
few,TRBJ1-1,-,TRBV19,CASLRSDTEAFF,TGTGCCAGTCTACGCTCGGACACTGAAGCTTTCTTT
few,TRBJ1-5,-,TRBV7-6,CASSKGGNQPQHF,TGTGCCAGCAGCAAAGGGGGCAATCAGCCCCAGCATTTT
-,TRBJ1-5,-,TRBV6-5,CASSYAGYNQPQHF,TGTGCCAGCAGTTATGCCGGGTACAATCAGCCCCAGCATTTT
-,TRBJ2-5,TRBD2,TRBV6-1,CASSGGLAGGETQYF,TGTGCCAGCAGCGGGGGACTAGCGGGAGGAGAGACCCAGTACTTC
-,TRBJ1-1,-,TRBV7-9,CASSLTGSGGDTEAFF,TGTGCCAGCAGCTTAACAGGGAGTGGGGGGGACACTGAAGCTTTCTTT
-,TRBJ2-1,-,TRBV29-1,CSAHHRLDEQFF,TGCAGCGCCCATCATAGACTCGATGAGCAGTTCTTC
-,TRBJ2-1,TRBD2,TRBV7-9,CASSLGAGGPPEQFF,TGTGCCAGCAGCTTAGGCGCGGGGGGGCCCCCAGAGCAGTTCTTC
-,TRBJ2-5,-,TRBV30,CAWSFTQETQYF,TGTGCCTGGAGCTTTACACAAGAGACCCAGTACTTC
once,TRBJ2-1,TRBD1,TRBV19,CASSATGGLYNEQFF,TGTGCCAGTAGTGCGACAGGGGGCCTCTACAATGAGCAGTTCTTC
large,TRBJ2-7,TRBD1,TRBV7-9,CASVATGVTYEQYF,TGTGCCAGCGTGGCGACAGGGGTTACCTACGAGCAGTACTTC
-,TRBJ2-1,TRBD1,TRBV29-1,CSTGARSYNEQFF,TGCAGCACAGGGGCCCGTTCCTACAATGAGCAGTTCTTC
-,TRBJ2-3,-,TRBV6-5,CASVSVSTDTQYF,TGTGCCAGCGTTTCCGTTAGCACAGATACGCAGTATTTT
-,TRBJ2-3,TRBD1,TRBV7-2,CASRTGNADTQYF,TGTGCCAGCAGGACAGGGAACGCAGATACGCAGTATTTT
few,TRBJ2-7,-,TRBV29-1,CSVDIKKQYF,TGCAGCGTTGATATAAAAAAACAGTACTTC
-,TRBJ2-1,TRBD1,TRBV7-2,CASSRQGLNEQFF,TGTGCCAGCAGTAGACAGGGCCTGAATGAGCAGTTCTTC
-,TRBJ1-3,-,TRBV2,CASTEYSGNTIYF,TGTGCCAGCACTGAATACTCTGGAAACACCATATATTTT
-,TRBJ1-1,-,TRBV5-1,CASSLGQGPNEAFF,TGCGCCAGCAGCTTGGGTCAGGGGCCTAATGAAGCTTTCTTT
-,TRBJ1-1,TRBD1,TRBV5-5,CASSSGTGGPEAFF,TGTGCCAGCAGCTCCGGGACAGGGGGCCCTGAAGCTTTCTTT
medium-sized,TRBJ1-6,-,TRBV19,CASSMSQGESPLHF,TGTGCCAGTAGTATGAGTCAGGGCGAGTCACCCCTCCACTTT
-,TRBJ1-3,-,TRBV9,CASSVEGKVDTIYF,TGTGCCAGCAGCGTAGAGGGGAAGGTTGACACCATATATTTT